This T cell receptor (beta chain) was identified during a study of blood T cell repertoires in COVID-19. Study-wide background: Samples taken during acute and convalescent COVID-19 were collected in the United States, Italy and Spain. Sample material is recorded as cDNA or gDNA derived from T cells, B-cell-depleted T cells, or PBMCs.

In the study's own analysis: Reference gene primers were amplified, and this amplification served to estimate nucleated cell counts. Using immunoSEQ multiplex PCR, the repertoire was profiled, and TCRdb retains in-frame clones only, with some absent. That table furnishes V, J and clone size, whereas the DNA furnished D and trimming. The repertoire holds 150,000 to 200,000 clones, with roughly 84% as singletons. There are 14 residues in the CDR3. V was cut by 6 bases and J by 4 bases, with 16 bases left in between. The V gene's germline CDR1 is SGHAT and CDR2 FQNNGV. This clone has a handful of counts.

The source of this sequence is a human donor with acute or convalescent COVID-19. The donor label of this sample is uncertain. Sample: peripheral blood. This chain uses TRBV11-2 with TRBJ2-7, with D possibly being TRBD1 (6 bases). This CDR3 reads CASSSTGNRYEQYF. The CDR3, as DNA: TGTGCCAGCAGTTCTACAGGGAATAGGTACGAGCAGTACTTC.